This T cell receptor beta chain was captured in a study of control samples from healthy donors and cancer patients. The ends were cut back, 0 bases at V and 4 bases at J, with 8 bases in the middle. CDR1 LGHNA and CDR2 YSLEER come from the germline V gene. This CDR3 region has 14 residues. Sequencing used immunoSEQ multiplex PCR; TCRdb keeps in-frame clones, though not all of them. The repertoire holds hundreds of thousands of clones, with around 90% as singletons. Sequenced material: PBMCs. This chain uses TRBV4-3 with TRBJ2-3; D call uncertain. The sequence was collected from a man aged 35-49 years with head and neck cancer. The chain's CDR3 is CASSQEGGADTQYF. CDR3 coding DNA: TGCGCCAGCAGCCAAGAAGGCGGCGCAGATACGCAGTATTTT.